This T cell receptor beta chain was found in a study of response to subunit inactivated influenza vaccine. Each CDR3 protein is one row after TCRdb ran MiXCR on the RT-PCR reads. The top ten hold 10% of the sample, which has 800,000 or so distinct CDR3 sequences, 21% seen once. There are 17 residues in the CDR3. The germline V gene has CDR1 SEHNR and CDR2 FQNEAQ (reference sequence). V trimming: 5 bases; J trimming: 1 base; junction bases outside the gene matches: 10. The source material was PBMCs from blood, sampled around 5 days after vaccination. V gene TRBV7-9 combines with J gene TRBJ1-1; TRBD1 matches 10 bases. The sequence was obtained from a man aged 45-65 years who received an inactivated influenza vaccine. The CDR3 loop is CASSPTGQGEKNTEAFF. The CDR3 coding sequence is TGTGCCAGCAGCCCGACCGGACAGGGGGAGAAGAACACTGAAGCTTTCTTT.